The 28 T cell receptor beta chains below all came from one sample that was sequenced in a study of cytomegalovirus exposure and HLA in healthy donors. In the PCR, 60 Vbeta and 13 Jbeta primers were used. Measured with immunoSEQ multiplex PCR; TCRdb has only the in-frame clones, and not every one. The table records over 150,000 clones, about 82% of them present only once. The specimen sequenced was PBMCs. These receptors originate from a woman aged 45-65 years in good health and CMV-seropositive.

The CDR3 nucleotides read TGTGCCAGCAGTGCCCCGACAGGGTTTTACACTGAAGCTTTCTTT. As protein: CASSAPTGFYTEAFF. The chain combines TRBV28 with TRBJ1-1, with 7 bases that match TRBD1. CDR3 size: 15 residues. V dropped 5 bases and J dropped 3; count of bases not matched to a gene: 9. Germline-derived CDR1 and CDR2 are MDHEN and SYDVKM.

The chain has TRBV7-9 and TRBJ2-1; D is unclear. The CDR3 extends over 13 amino acids. CDR1 is SEHNR, CDR2 FQNEAQ, per germline (reference sequence). Trimming left V 7 bases short and J 0 bases short, with 7 bases between. CDR3 bases: TGTGCCAGCACCACGAGCTCCTACAATGAGCAGTTCTTC. Residues: CASTTSSYNEQFF.

This chain connects TRBV6-5 to TRBJ2-1, with no clear D. Looked up from germline, CDR1 is MNHEY and CDR2 is SVGAGI. The CDR3 covers 11 residues. Trimming left V 2 bases short and J 10 bases short, with 6 bases between. This CDR3 reads CASSYEYEQFF. CDR3 DNA: TGTGCCAGCAGTTACGAGTACGAGCAGTTCTTC.

The chain carries TRBV4-2 and TRBJ2-2; tentatively, D is TRBD1 (6 bases). CDR3 length: 16 residues. V lost 0 bases and J lost 2, with 10 bases in between. The germline CDR1 and CDR2 sequences are LGHNA and YNFKEQ. CDR3 sequence: CASSQDRRGNTGELFF. Here the CDR3 DNA reads TGTGCCAGCAGCCAAGATCGCAGGGGTAACACCGGGGAGCTGTTTTTT.

The chain is built from TRBV7-2 and TRBJ2-3, with D perhaps TRBD1 (7 bases). Trimming removed 0 bases from V and 3 bases from J, with 10 bases in between. The CDR3 consists of 15 residues. Germline loops: CDR1 SGHTA, CDR2 FQGNSA. The CDR3 region has the DNA TGTGCCAGCAGCTTAGCGACAGGGACTACAGATACGCAGTATTTT. Residues: CASSLATGTTDTQYF.

This chain links TRBV7-2 with TRBJ2-3, with 11 bases identical to TRBD2. CDR1 and CDR2 from the germline V gene are SGHTA and FQGNSA. The CDR3 totals 16 residues. With 1 base clipped from V and 6 bases from J, the junction kept 6 bases outside the gene matches. The CDR3 nucleotides are TGTGCCAGCAGCTTAGGCCCTAGCGGGGGGTATGATACGCAGTATTTT. Its protein is CASSLGPSGGYDTQYF.

The rearrangement joins TRBV11-3 to TRBJ2-5; TRBD2 is a possible D gene (7 bases). The CDR3 spans 15 residues. The germline V and J ends were trimmed by 1 base and 1 base, with 10 bases remaining between them. Germline assignment: CDR1 SGHNT and CDR2 YENEEA. The CDR3 sequence: CASSLGGGPQETQYF. In nucleotides, the CDR3 is TGTGCCAGCAGCTTAGGCGGGGGCCCCCAAGAGACCCAGTACTTC. The complete variable domain, with remaining parts taken from reference TRBV11-3 and TRBJ2-5, reads EAGVVQSPRYKIIEKKQPVAFWCNPISGHNTLYWYLQNLGQGPELLIRYENEEAVDDSQLPKDRFSAERLKGVDSTLKIQPAELGDSAVYLCASSLGGGPQETQYFGPGTRLLVL.

The chain is built from TRBV5-5 and TRBJ2-2; possible D gene TRBD1, 6 bases. The CDR3 sequence is 15 residues long. Trimming cost V 2 bases and J 4 bases, with 12 bases left between them. Germline loops: CDR1 SGHKS, CDR2 YYEKEE (reference sequence). CDR3 nucleotide sequence: TGTGCCAGCAGCTTATATCAGGGGAGCACCGGGGAGCTGTTTTTT. Its translation is CASSLYQGSTGELFF.

The V call is TRBV30, the J call TRBJ1-6, with TRBD1 identical over 11 bases. The ends lost 2 bases at V and 7 bases at J; junction bases unmatched: 4. The germline CDR1 and CDR2 sequences are GTSNPN and SVGIG (reference sequence). The CDR3 loop spans 15 amino acids. The CDR3, as DNA: TGTGCCTGGAGTTCCGGGACAGGGGGGAATTCACCCCTCCACTTT. Protein product: CAWSSGTGGNSPLHF.

The V gene is TRBV29-1, the J gene TRBJ2-3; 12 nucleotides line up with TRBD2. CDR1 and CDR2 from the germline V gene are SQVTM and ANQGSEA. The V gene end was trimmed by 7 bases and the J gene end by 7 bases; junction bases not matched to a gene: 6. This CDR3 comprises 13 residues. Here the CDR3 DNA reads TGCAGCGCACCGGGACTAGCGGGCTATACGCAGTATTTT. It yields the protein CSAPGLAGYTQYF.

CDR3 coding DNA: TGTGCCAGTAGTATAGTTAGTAGCACTGAAGCTTTCTTT. Translating it yields CASSIVSSTEAFF. The rearrangement joins TRBV19 to TRBJ1-1; D gene ambiguous. Germline-derived CDR1 and CDR2 are LNHDA and SQIVND (reference sequence). The CDR3 contains 13 residues. V lost 1 base to trimming and J lost 4 bases, with 7 bases between them.

The chain uses TRBV11-3 and TRBJ2-3, with D uncertain. The CDR3 loop spans 14 amino acids. Between the trimmed V and J ends, which lost 1 base and 2 bases, there was a span of 7 bases. The germline V gene encodes CDR1 SGHNT and CDR2 YENEEA. The CDR3 sequence: CASSLGADTDTQYF. DNA for the CDR3: TGTGCCAGCAGCTTAGGGGCAGACACAGATACGCAGTATTTT.

This clone was picked up one time. The V gene is TRBV28, the J gene TRBJ2-1, with TRBD1 identical over 10 bases. CDR3 length: 16 residues. CDR1 is MDHEN, CDR2 SYDVKM, per germline. V lost 5 bases, J lost 6 bases, and 10 bases stayed unmatched. The DNA of the CDR3 is TGTGCCAGCAGTCCATGGGGGACAGGGGCGGGCAATGAGCAGTTCTTC. This translates into CASSPWGTGAGNEQFF.

DNA for the CDR3: TGTGCCAGCAGCGACGACACGAGGAGGGACTACGAGCAGTACTTC. Translated: CASSDDTRRDYEQYF. The chain joins TRBV7-6 to TRBJ2-7; D might be TRBD2 (6 bases). The length of the CDR3 is 15 residues. The V end lost 5 bases, the J end lost 3 bases, and 17 bases lay between the germline ends. Germline V gene lookup returns CDR1 SGHVS and CDR2 FNYEAQ.

This clone turned up a few times. The chain carries TRBV5-4 and TRBJ2-3, with 7 bases that match TRBD2. Per germline, CDR1 SGHNT and CDR2 YYREEE (reference sequence). J lost 1 base, V lost 0 bases, and 2 bases had no gene match. This CDR3 is built from 15 residues. CDR3 sequence: CASSLVLAGTDTQYF. CDR3 sequence (DNA): TGTGCCAGCAGCTTGGTCCTAGCGGGCACAGATACGCAGTATTTT.

The table lists this clone with a few counts. This chain connects TRBV18 to TRBJ2-7, with D possibly matching TRBD2 (5 bases). V lost 5 bases and J 0 bases, leaving 8 bases between the germline ends. The length of the CDR3 is 13 residues. Germline CDR1 and CDR2: KGHSH and LQKENI. The CDR3 is CASSSGVSYEQYF. CDR3 sequence (DNA): TGTGCCAGCTCATCCGGGGTCTCCTACGAGCAGTACTTC. The variable domain in full, completed from reference TRBV18 and TRBJ2-7, reads NAGVMQNPRHLVRRRGQEARLRCSPMKGHSHVYWYRQLPEEGLKFMVYLQKENIIDESGMPKERFSAEFPKEGPSILRIQQVVRGDSAAYFCASSSGVSYEQYFGPGTRLTVT.

The chain carries TRBV7-3 and TRBJ1-2; a weak D match, TRBD1 (5 bases). The V and J ends lost 1 base and 7 bases respectively, with 10 bases between them. The CDR3 runs to 13 residues. Germline CDR1 SGHTA, CDR2 FQGTGA. This CDR3 is CASSLKGNGGYTF. CDR3 DNA sequence: TGTGCCAGCAGCTTAAAGGGGAACGGTGGCTACACCTTC.

The chain employs TRBV10-1 and TRBJ2-2; TRBD1 aligns across 8 bases. CDR1 is WNHNN, CDR2 SYGVQD, per germline (reference sequence). This CDR3 comprises 16 residues. J lost 5 bases, V lost 6 bases, and 11 bases had no gene match. CDR3 sequence reads: CASRGDRFLSTGELFF. The CDR3 DNA follows: TGCGCCAGCAGGGGGGACAGGTTCTTATCGACCGGGGAGCTGTTTTTT.

Details on this clone: The junction differs from germline at one of its ends, possibly a read error. The V call is TRBV7-9, the J call TRBJ2-2, with unresolved D. Germline V CDR1 and CDR2: SEHNR, FQNEAQ (reference sequence). There are 15 residues in the CDR3. CDR3 sequence (DNA): TGTTCCAGCAGCTTACCCCAGGCTAACACCGGGGAGCTGTTTTTT. Translation: CSSSLPQANTGELFF.

V and J are TRBV7-2 and TRBJ2-7; D may be TRBD2 (6 bases). The CDR3 has 15 residues. Germline CDR1 is SGHTA and CDR2 is FQGNSA. The V end was cut by 3 bases, the J end by 2 bases, with 14 bases between. The CDR3 here is CASSFRHGEAYEQYF. The DNA for the CDR3 is TGTGCCAGCAGCTTTCGACACGGGGAGGCCTACGAGCAGTACTTC.

V and J are TRBV18 and TRBJ2-5; no clear D. This CDR3 region has 15 residues. Trimming took off 1 base at V and 1 base at J, with 10 bases between the two ends. CDR1 is KGHSH and CDR2 is LQKENI in the germline V gene. The CDR3 region is CASSPLIAIQETQYF. The CDR3 coding sequence is TGTGCCAGCTCACCACTGATAGCTATCCAAGAGACCCAGTACTTC.

This clone has only a few counts. V is TRBV9 and J is TRBJ2-3; 7 bases map to TRBD2. The CDR3 covers 17 residues. Germline V gene sequence: CDR1 SGDLS, CDR2 YYNGEE. The ends lost 0 bases at V and 0 bases at J; junction bases unmatched: 7. CDR3 DNA sequence: TGTGCCAGCAGCGTAGGAATAGCGGGTGCTAGCACAGATACGCAGTATTTT. Protein sequence: CASSVGIAGASTDTQYF.

CDR3 nucleotide sequence: TGTGCCAGCAGCTTTCAGGGGGATCACACCGGGGAGCTGTTTTTT. This translates into CASSFQGDHTGELFF. The V call is TRBV7-2, the J call TRBJ2-2; 7 nucleotides line up with TRBD1. There are 15 residues in the CDR3. The germline V gene has CDR1 SGHTA and CDR2 FQGNSA. J lost 3 bases, V lost 3 bases, and 4 bases had no gene match.

The CDR3 DNA sequence: TGTGCCAGCAGCTTAGGACAGTCTAACTATGGCTACACCTTC. Translated: CASSLGQSNYGYTF. The V and J genes are TRBV7-9 and TRBJ1-2, with a tentative D call TRBD1 (5 bases). The germline V and J ends were trimmed by 1 base and 0 bases, with 6 bases remaining between them. CDR1 SEHNR and CDR2 FQNEAQ come from the germline V gene (reference sequence). CDR3 size: 14 residues.

This clone was seen just once. V usage is TRBV19 and J usage is TRBJ2-1; the D is unclear. The CDR3 runs 13 residues. V lost 5 bases and J 1 base, leaving 6 bases between the germline ends. Germline V gene lookup returns CDR1 LNHDA and CDR2 SQIVND (reference sequence). The CDR3 nucleotides are TGTGCCAGTAGTTTCTTTTCCTACAATGAGCAGTTCTTC. Its protein product is CASSFFSYNEQFF.

This rearrangement joins TRBV6-6 to TRBJ1-4; TRBD1 aligns across 10 bases. The CDR3 spans 14 residues. V was pared by 2 bases and J by 7 bases, with 1 base of the junction left unmatched. Germline V gene lookup returns CDR1 MNHNY and CDR2 SVGAGI (reference sequence). CDR3 amino acids: CASSYGQGGEKLFF. In DNA form, the CDR3 reads TGTGCCAGCAGTTACGGACAGGGGGGTGAAAAACTGTTTTTT.

The chain carries TRBV7-2 and TRBJ2-1; TRBD2 matches 9 bases. Germline V CDR1 and CDR2: SGHTA, FQGNSA. The trim removed 5 bases at V and 8 bases at J, leaving 13 bases unmatched. This CDR3 has 16 residues. Here the CDR3 reads CASSRLLAGVTDEQFF. The DNA for the CDR3 is TGTGCCAGCAGCCGACTCTTAGCGGGAGTAACAGATGAGCAGTTCTTC.

This chain connects TRBV28 to TRBJ2-5; D is unclear. The J call may be in error: the DNA end matches TRBJ2-7 better. CDR1 and CDR2 from the germline V gene are MDHEN and SYDVKM. The CDR3 runs to 16 residues. CDR3 protein: CASSLSQTWSSYEQYF. The CDR3 DNA is TGTGCCAGCAGTTTGTCACAAACCTGGAGCTCCTACGAGCAGTACTTC.